Listed below are T cell receptor beta chains from one sample, sequenced in a study of blood T cells in healthy people across ages. From the 5' RACE reads, TCRdb called clonotypes with MiXCR, one entry per CDR3 protein. In the table there are 750,000 to 950,000 distinct CDR3 sequences, roughly 25% of which are singletons. These records were also assigned to another study, of T cells of mothers and their children.

Sequencing was carried out using blood. These receptors were obtained from a boy aged 5-17 years in good health. The CDR3 runs from the conserved cysteine through the conserved F or W. A D gene is named only where the DNA matches it firmly. Clone size appears in some rows only: once, few, many, or a class for an expanded clone.

14,TRBV4-1,TRBJ2-3,-,few,TGCGCCAGCAGCCAACGGGGAGTCACAGATACGCAGTATTTT,CASSQRGVTDTQYF
14,TRBV24-1,TRBJ2-1,TRBD1,-,TGTGCCACCAGCGGGACAGGGATGGGCAATGAGCAGTTCTTC,CATSGTGMGNEQFF
14,TRBV29-1,TRBJ1-2,-,once,TGCAGCGTTGAGCCTCTGGGTCCGAACTATGGCTACACCTTC,CSVEPLGPNYGYTF
13,TRBV6-5,TRBJ2-7,-,-,TGTGCCAGCAGTTCCTATGGCTCCTACGAGCAGTACTTC,CASSSYGSYEQYF
12,TRBV7-6,TRBJ2-5,-,few,TGTGCCAGCAGCCCCGTTCCGGAGACCCAGTACTTC,CASSPVPETQYF
18,TRBV11-2,TRBJ2-1,TRBD2,few,TGTGCCAGCAGCCAAGTTAGGGCTAGCGGGGGGAGTAACAATGAGCAGTTCTTC,CASSQVRASGGSNNEQFF
15,TRBV20-1,TRBJ2-7,TRBD1,-,TGCAGTGCTAAGGTCACGGGACAGGGGACCTACGAGCAGTACTTC,CSAKVTGQGTYEQYF
13,TRBV6-1,TRBJ1-1,-,-,TGTGCCAGCAGTGAACATCCGAACACTGAAGCTTTCTTT,CASSEHPNTEAFF
12,TRBV12-3/TRBV12-4,TRBJ1-2,-,-,TGTGCCAGCAGCCGACTCGGCACAGGCTACACCTTC,CASSRLGTGYTF
13,TRBV28,TRBJ1-6,-,few,TGTGCCAGTTCGCCCAGGGTGGAGTCACCCCTCCACTTT,CASSPRVESPLHF
16,TRBV28,TRBJ2-2,TRBD1,-,TGTGCCAGCAGTTTACTCGACAGGGTGGTTACCGGGGAGCTGTTTTTT,CASSLLDRVVTGELFF
17,TRBV3-1,TRBJ2-4,TRBD2,-,TGTGCCAGCAGCTCAGCTGCGGGGGGACGAGTCAAAAACATTCAGTACTTC,CASSSAAGGRVKNIQYF
16,TRBV12-3/TRBV12-4,TRBJ1-4,TRBD1,few,TGTGCCAGCAGTCCCCAACAGGGGCAAGCAACTGAAAAACTGTTTTTT,CASSPQQGQATEKLFF